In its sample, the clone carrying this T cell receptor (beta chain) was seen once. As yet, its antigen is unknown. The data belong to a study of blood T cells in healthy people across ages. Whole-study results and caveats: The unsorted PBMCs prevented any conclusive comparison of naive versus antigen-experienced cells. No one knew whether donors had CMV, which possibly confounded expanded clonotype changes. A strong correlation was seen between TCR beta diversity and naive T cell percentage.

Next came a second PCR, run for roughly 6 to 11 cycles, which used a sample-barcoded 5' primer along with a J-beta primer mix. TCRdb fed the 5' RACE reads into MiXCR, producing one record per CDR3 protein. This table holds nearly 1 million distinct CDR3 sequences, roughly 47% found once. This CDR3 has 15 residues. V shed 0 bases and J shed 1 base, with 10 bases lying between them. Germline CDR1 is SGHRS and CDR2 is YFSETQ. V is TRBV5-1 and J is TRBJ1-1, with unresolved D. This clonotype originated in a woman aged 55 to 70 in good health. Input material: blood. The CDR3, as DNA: TGCGCCAGCAGCTTGGGCACGGTGGGGAACACTGAAGCTTTCTTT. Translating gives CASSLGTVGNTEAFF.